A single sample gave rise to the 7 T cell receptor beta chains below, sequenced in a study of T cells in Graves' hyperthyroidism and ophthalmopathy. There were TCR beta CDR3 regions amplified from RNA transcripts. In the first-round RT-PCR of the TCR CDR3, the HTBI primer set was used. TCRdb independently ran MiXCR on the multiplex PCR reads; one entry per CDR3 protein. The table includes roughly 500,000 distinct CDR3 sequences, 35% to 50% detected once. The sample comprised peripheral blood or thyroid tissue (not recorded which). The receptors shown here come from an adult woman with Graves' disease, either hyperthyroidism or ophthalmopathy (not recorded which).

This clonotype was detected only a few times. This sequence joins TRBV28 and TRBJ1-1; D remains unclear. Germline lookup yields CDR1 MDHEN and CDR2 SYDVKM. This CDR3 has 11 residues. Trimming removed 1 base from V and 8 bases from J, with 5 bases in between. The CDR3 sequence is CASSLSMEAFF. CDR3 nucleotide sequence: TGTGCCAGCAGTTTATCAATGGAAGCTTTCTTT.

The V call is TRBV12-3 or TRBV12-4, the J call TRBJ2-2, with 8 bases identical to TRBD1. The CDR3 is 18 residues long. J gave up 1 base and V 2 bases, and 9 bases lay outside the gene matches. The CDR3 reads CASSLSQGQALNTGELFF. The CDR3 coding sequence is TGTGCCAGCAGTTTATCCCAGGGACAGGCCCTGAACACCGGGGAGCTGTTTTTT.

The chain has TRBV29-1 and TRBJ2-7; 14 nucleotides align to TRBD2. Per germline, CDR1 SQVTM and CDR2 ANQGSEA. J gave up 2 bases and V 7 bases, and 4 bases lay outside the gene matches. This CDR3 has 14 residues. CDR3 nucleotides: TGCAGCGCTGAGGGACTAGCGGGAGCCTACGAGCAGTACTTC. Its translation: CSAEGLAGAYEQYF.

The rearrangement links TRBV7-3 to TRBJ2-5; D gene uncertain. V lost 2 bases and J 2 bases, leaving 9 bases between the germline ends. There are 14 residues in the CDR3. The germline V gene has CDR1 SGHTA and CDR2 FQGTGA. The CDR3 DNA follows: TGTGCCAGCAGCTTAGCGCGTGCGCAAGAGACCCAGTACTTC. It translates to CASSLARAQETQYF.

The chain links TRBV2 to TRBJ2-5; 10 bases line up with TRBD2. There are 18 residues in the CDR3. Losses at the gene ends were 5 bases for V and 5 bases for J; bases not matched to a gene: 17. The germline CDR1 and CDR2 sequences are SNHLY and FYNNEI. The CDR3 protein is CASSPSPVSSGSGETQYF. The CDR3 DNA sequence: TGTGCCAGCAGTCCCTCACCCGTTTCTAGCGGGAGTGGGGAGACCCAGTACTTC.

The CDR3 reads CASSVKPNTEAFF. Written as DNA, the CDR3 is TGTGCCAGCAGCGTAAAACCTAACACTGAAGCTTTCTTT. The chain carries TRBV9 and TRBJ1-1, with D unresolved. The CDR3 is made up of 13 amino acids. The V end was cut by 1 base, the J end by 2 bases, with 6 bases between. Germline loops: CDR1 SGDLS, CDR2 YYNGEE.

This clonotype occurred many times. The V call is TRBV11-2, the J call TRBJ1-2; 7 bases map to TRBD1. From germline, CDR1 is SGHAT and CDR2 FQNNGV. V lost 1 base, J lost 0 bases, and 8 bases stayed unmatched. The CDR3 contains 17 residues. The DNA of the CDR3 is TGTGCCAGCAGCTTAGGCACGGGACAGCCTTCTAACTATGGCTACACCTTC. This codes for CASSLGTGQPSNYGYTF.